This record concerns one TCR beta chain sequence. Its antigen remains unknown. Trimming took 2 bases from V and 1 from J, leaving 8 bases between them. This CDR3 has 15 amino acids. The data derive from a study of CD8 T cells in ankylosing spondylitis. Study-wide results and limits: Matched synovial fluid from ankylosing spondylitis patients was reported to be enriched for disease-linked clones. The study identified a TCR beta motif of roughly eight highly homologous variants that appeared characteristic of ankylosing spondylitis blood. Reactive arthritis synovial fluid and blood were previously reported to contain some motif variants.

With molecular barcodes, quantitative 5'-RACE was used to make the TCR beta libraries. TCRdb reprocessed the 5' RACE reads with MiXCR, giving one entry per CDR3 protein. The sample holds fewer than 400,000 distinct CDR3 sequences, under 15% seen once. The sample comprised blood, either unsorted or a sorted T cell fraction (not recorded which). The chain links TRBV12-3 or TRBV12-4 to TRBJ1-4; TRBD1 is a possible D gene (5 bases). This clonotype was sampled from a male donor with ankylosing spondylitis or in good health (not recorded which). This chain's CDR3 is CASSLQGGTNEKLFF. In DNA form, the CDR3 reads TGTGCCAGCAGTTTACAGGGTGGAACTAATGAAAAACTGTTTTTT.